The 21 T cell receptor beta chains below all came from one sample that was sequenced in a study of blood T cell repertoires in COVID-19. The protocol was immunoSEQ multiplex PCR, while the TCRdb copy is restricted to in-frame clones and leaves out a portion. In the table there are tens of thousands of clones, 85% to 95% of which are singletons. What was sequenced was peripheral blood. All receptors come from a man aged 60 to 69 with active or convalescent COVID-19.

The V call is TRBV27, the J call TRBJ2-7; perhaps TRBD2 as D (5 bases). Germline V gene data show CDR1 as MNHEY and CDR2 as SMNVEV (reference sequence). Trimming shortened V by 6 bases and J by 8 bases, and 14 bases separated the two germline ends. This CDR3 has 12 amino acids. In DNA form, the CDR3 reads TGTGCCAGCAGGACGGAGGCCGGGCAGCAGTACTTC. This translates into CASRTEAGQQYF.

The CDR3 sequence: CASSPNGDEQFF. The CDR3 DNA reads TGTGCCAGCAGTCCCAATGGAGATGAGCAGTTCTTC. J is TRBJ2-1 and V is TRBV12-3 or TRBV12-4; no reliable D call. This CDR3 has 12 residues. The ends were cut back, 5 bases at V and 8 bases at J, with 10 bases in the middle.

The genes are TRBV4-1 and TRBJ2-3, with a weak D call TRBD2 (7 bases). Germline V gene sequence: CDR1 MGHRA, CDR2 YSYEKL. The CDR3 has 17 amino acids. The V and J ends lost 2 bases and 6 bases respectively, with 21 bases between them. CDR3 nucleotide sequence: TGCGCCAGCAGCCAACACCTAGAGCGGGGAGGGGGGGATACGCAGTATTTT. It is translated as CASSQHLERGGGDTQYF.

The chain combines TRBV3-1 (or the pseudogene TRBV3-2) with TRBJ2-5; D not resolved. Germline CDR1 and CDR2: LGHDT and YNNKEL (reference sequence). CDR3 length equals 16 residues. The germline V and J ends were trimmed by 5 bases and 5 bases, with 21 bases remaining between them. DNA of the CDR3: TGTGCCAGCAGCAACATATCTCCCATTTTCTCTGAGACCCAGTACTTC. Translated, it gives CASSNISPIFSETQYF.

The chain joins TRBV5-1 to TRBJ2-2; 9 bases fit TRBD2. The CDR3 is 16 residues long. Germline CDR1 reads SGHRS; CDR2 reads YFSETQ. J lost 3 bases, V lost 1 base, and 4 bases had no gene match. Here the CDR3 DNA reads TGCGCCAGCAGCTTGATAGCGGGAGTGGACACCGGGGAGCTGTTTTTT. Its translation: CASSLIAGVDTGELFF.

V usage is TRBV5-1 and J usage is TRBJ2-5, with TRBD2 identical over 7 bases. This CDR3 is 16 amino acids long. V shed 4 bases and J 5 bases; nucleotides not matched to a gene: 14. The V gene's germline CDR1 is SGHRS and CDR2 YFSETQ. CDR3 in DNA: TGCGCCAGCAGCACAGCGGTACTAGCGTCACGGGAGACCCAGTACTTC. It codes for CASSTAVLASRETQYF.

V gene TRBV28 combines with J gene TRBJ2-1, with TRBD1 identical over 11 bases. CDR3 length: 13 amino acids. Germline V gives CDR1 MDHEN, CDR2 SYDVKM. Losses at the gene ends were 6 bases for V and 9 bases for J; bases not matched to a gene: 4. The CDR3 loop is CASRSDRGREQFF. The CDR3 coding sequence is TGTGCCAGCAGATCGGACAGGGGGCGTGAGCAGTTCTTC. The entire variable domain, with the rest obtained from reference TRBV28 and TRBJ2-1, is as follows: DVKVTQSSRYLVKRTGEKVFLECVQDMDHENMFWYRQDPGLGLRLIYFSYDVKMKEKGDIPEGYSVSREKKERFSLILESASTNQTSMYLCASRSDRGREQFFGPGTRLTVL.

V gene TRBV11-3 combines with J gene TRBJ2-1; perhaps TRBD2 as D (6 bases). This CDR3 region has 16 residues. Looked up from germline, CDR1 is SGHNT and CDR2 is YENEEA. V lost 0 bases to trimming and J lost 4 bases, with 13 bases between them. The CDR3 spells CASSLDRGGFYNEQFF. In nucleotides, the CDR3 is TGTGCCAGCAGCTTAGATCGCGGAGGGTTTTACAATGAGCAGTTCTTC.

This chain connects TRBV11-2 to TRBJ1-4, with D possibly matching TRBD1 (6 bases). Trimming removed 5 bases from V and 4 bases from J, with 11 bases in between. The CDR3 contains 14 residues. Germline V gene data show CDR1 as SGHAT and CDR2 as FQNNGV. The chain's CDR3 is CASSRTVNNEKLFF. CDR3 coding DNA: TGTGCCAGCAGCCGGACAGTTAATAATGAAAAACTGTTTTTT.

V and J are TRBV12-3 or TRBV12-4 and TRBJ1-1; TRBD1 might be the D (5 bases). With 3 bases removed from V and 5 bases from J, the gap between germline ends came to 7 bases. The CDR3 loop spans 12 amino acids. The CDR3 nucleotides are TGTGCCAGCAGTTTGGCAGGGACTGAAGCTTTCTTT. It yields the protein CASSLAGTEAFF.

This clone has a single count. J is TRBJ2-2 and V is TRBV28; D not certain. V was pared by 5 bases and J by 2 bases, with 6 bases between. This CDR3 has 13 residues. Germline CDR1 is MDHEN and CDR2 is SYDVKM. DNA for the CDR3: TGTGCCAGCAGTACATACAACACCGGGGAGCTGTTTTTT. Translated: CASSTYNTGELFF.

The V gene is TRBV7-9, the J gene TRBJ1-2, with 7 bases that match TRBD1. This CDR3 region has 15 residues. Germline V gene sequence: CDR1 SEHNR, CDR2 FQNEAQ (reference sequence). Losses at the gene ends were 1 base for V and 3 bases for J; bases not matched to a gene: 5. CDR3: CASSLGAGGDYGYTF. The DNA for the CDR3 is TGTGCCAGCAGCTTAGGGGCAGGGGGAGACTATGGCTACACCTTC.

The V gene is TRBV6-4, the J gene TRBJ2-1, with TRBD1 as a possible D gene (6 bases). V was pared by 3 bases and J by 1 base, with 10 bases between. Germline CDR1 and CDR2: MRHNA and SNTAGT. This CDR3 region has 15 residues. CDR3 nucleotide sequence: TGTGCCAGCAGTGAAACCGACAGGTCCTACAATGAGCAGTTCTTC. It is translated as CASSETDRSYNEQFF.

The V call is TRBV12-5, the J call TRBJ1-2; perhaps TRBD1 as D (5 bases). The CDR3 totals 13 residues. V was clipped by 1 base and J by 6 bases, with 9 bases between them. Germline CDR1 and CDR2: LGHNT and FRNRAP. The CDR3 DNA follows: TGTGCTAGTGGTTTGGGACGGGGGGATGGCTACACCTTC. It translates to CASGLGRGDGYTF. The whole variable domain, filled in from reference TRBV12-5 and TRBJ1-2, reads DARVTQTPRHKVTEMGQEVTMRCQPILGHNTVFWYRQTMMQGLELLAYFRNRAPLDDSGMPKDRFSAEMPDATLATLKIQPSEPRDSAVYFCASGLGRGDGYTFGSGTRLTVV.

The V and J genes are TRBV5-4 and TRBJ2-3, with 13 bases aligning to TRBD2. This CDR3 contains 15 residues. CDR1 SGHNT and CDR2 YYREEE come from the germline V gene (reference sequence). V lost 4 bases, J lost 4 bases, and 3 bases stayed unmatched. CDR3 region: CASSITSGGADTQYF. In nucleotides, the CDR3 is TGTGCCAGCAGCATTACTAGCGGGGGGGCAGATACGCAGTATTTT. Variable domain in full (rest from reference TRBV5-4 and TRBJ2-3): ETGVTQSPTHLIKTRGQQVTLRCSSQSGHNTVSWYQQALGQGPQFIFQYYREEENGRGNFPPRFSGLQFPNYSSELNVNALELDDSALYLCASSITSGGADTQYFGPGTRLTVL.

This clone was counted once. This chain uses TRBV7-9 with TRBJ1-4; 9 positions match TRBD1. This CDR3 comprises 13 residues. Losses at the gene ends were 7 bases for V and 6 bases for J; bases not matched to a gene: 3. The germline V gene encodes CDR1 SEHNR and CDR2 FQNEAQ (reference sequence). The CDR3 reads CASIQGADEKLFF. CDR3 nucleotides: TGTGCCAGCATACAGGGGGCTGATGAAAAACTGTTTTTT.

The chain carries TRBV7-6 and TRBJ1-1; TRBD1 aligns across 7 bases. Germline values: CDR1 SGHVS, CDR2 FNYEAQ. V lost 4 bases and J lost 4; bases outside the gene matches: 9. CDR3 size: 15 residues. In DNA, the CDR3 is TGTGCCAGCAGCTCAATACCCACAGGGGCCACTGAAGCTTTCTTT. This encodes CASSSIPTGATEAFF.

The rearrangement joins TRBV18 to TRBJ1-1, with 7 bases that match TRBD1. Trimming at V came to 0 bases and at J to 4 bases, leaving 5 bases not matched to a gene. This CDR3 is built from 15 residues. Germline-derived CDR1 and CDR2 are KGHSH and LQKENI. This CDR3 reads CASSPPGQRGTEAFF. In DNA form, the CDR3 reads TGTGCCAGCTCACCACCGGGACAGAGGGGCACTGAAGCTTTCTTT.

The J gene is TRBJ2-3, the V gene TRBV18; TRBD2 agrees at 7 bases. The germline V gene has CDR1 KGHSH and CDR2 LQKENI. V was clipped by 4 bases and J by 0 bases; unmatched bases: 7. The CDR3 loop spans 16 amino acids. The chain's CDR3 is CASSLTGGSSTDTQYF. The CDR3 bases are TGTGCCAGCTCACTAACCGGGGGGTCTAGCACAGATACGCAGTATTTT.

The chain's CDR3 is CAISVDSVYGYTF. CDR3 DNA: TGTGCCATCAGTGTTGACAGCGTCTATGGCTACACCTTC. V is TRBV10-3 and J is TRBJ1-2, with D perhaps matching TRBD1 (5 bases). The CDR3 has 13 residues. CDR1 ENHRY and CDR2 SYGVKD come from the germline V gene. V was pared by 4 bases and J by 4 bases, with 10 bases between.

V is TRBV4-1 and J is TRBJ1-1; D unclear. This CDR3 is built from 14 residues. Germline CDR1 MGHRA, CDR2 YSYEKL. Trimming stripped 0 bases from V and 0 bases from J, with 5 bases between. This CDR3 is CASSQDSMNTEAFF. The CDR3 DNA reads TGCGCCAGCAGCCAAGATTCCATGAACACTGAAGCTTTCTTT.